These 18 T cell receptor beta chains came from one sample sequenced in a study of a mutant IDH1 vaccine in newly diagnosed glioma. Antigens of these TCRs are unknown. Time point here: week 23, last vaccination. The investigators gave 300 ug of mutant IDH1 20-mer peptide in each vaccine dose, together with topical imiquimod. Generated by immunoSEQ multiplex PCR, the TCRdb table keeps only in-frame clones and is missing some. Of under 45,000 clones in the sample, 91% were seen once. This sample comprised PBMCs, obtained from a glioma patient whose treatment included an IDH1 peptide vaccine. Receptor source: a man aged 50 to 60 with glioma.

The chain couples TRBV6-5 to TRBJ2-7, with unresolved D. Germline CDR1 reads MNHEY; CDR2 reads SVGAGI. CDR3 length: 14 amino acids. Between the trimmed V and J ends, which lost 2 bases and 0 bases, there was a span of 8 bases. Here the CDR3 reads CASSYGMGSYEQYF. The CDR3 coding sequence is TGTGCCAGCAGTTACGGGATGGGCTCCTACGAGCAGTACTTC.

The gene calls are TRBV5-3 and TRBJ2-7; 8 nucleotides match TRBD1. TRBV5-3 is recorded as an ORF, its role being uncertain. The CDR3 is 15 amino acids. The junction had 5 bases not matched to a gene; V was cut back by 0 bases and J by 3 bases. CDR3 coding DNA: TGTGCCAGAAGCTTGGCTGGGGACAGGCTCTACGAGCAGTACTTC. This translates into CARSLAGDRLYEQYF.

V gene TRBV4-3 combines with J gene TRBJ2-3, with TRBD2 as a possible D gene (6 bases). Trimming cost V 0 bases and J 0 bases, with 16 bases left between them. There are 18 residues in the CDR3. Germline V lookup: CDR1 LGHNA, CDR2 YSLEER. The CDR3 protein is CASSQDPPRGESTDTQYF. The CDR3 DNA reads TGCGCCAGCAGCCAAGATCCCCCTCGCGGGGAGAGCACAGATACGCAGTATTTT.

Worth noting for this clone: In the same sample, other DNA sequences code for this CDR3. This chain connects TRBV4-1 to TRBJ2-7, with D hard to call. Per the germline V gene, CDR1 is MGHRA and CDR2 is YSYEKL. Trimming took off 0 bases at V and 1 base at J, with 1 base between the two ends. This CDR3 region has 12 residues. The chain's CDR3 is CASSQDSYEQYF. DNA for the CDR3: TGCGCCAGCAGCCAAGATTCCTACGAGCAGTACTTC.

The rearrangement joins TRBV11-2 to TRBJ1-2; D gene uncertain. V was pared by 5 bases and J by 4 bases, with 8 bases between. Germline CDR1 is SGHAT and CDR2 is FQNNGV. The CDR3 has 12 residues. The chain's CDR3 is CASSLRSYGYTF. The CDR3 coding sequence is TGTGCCAGCAGCCTTCGGTCCTATGGCTACACCTTC.

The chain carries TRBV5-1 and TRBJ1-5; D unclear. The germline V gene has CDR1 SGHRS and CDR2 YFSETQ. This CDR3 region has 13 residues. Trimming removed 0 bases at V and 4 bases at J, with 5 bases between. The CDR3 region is CASSLAQNQPQHF. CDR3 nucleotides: TGCGCCAGCAGCTTGGCCCAAAATCAGCCCCAGCATTTT.

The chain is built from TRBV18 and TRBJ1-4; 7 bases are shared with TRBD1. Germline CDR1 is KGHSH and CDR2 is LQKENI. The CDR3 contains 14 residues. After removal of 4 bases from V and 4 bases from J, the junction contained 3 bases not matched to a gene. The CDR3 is CASSRGQLNEKLFF. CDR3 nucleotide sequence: TGTGCCAGCTCACGGGGACAGCTTAATGAAAAACTGTTTTTT.

DNA for the CDR3: TGTGCCAGCAGAAAAGGGACATCACGGCGGAGCACTGAAGCTTTCTTT. Its protein is CASRKGTSRRSTEAFF. The chain couples TRBV5-4 to TRBJ1-1; D might be TRBD1 (6 bases). Trimming removed 5 bases at V and 4 bases at J, with 21 bases between. This CDR3 has 16 amino acids. Per the germline V gene, CDR1 is SGHNT and CDR2 is YYREEE (reference sequence).

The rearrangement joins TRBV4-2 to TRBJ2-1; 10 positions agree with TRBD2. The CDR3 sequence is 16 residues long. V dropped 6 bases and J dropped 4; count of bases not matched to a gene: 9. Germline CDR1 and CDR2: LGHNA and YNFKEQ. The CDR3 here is CASRRLAGGPYNEQFF. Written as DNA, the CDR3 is TGTGCCAGCAGAAGATTAGCGGGAGGCCCTTACAATGAGCAGTTCTTC.

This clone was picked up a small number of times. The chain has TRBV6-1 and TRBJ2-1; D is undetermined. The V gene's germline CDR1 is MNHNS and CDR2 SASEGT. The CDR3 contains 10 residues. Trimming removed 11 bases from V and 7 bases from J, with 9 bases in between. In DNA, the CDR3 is TGTGCCTGTAACTCAAATGAGCAGTTCTTC. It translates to CACNSNEQFF.

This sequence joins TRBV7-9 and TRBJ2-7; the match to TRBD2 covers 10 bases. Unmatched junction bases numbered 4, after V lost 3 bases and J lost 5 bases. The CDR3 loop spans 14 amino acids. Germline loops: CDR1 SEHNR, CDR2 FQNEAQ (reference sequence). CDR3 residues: CASSFRLAGDEQYF. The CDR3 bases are TGTGCCAGCAGCTTTAGGCTAGCGGGAGACGAGCAGTACTTC.

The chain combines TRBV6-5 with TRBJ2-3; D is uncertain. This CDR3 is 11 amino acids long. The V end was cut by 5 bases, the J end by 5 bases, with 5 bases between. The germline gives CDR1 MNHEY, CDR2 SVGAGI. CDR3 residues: CASSSRDTQYF. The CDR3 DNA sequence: TGTGCCAGCAGTAGTAGAGATACGCAGTATTTT.

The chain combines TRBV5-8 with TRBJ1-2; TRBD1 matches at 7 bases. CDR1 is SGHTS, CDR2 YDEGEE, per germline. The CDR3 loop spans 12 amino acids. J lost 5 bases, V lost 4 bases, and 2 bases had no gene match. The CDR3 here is CASSPQGYGYTF. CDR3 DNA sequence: TGTGCCAGCAGCCCACAGGGGTATGGCTACACCTTC.

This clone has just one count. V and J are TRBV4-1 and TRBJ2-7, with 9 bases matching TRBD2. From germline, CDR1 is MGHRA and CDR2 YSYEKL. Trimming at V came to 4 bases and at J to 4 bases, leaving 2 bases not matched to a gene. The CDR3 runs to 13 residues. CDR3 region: CASSPAGGYEQYF. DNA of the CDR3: TGCGCCAGCAGCCCCGCGGGAGGGTACGAGCAGTACTTC.

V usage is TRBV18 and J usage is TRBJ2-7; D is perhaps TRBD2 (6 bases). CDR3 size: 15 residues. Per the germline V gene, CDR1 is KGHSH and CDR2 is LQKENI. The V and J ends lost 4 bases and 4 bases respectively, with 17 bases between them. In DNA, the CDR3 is TGTGCCAGCTCACTGGGCGGGACGGAATATTACGAGCAGTACTTC. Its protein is CASSLGGTEYYEQYF. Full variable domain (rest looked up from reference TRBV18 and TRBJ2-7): NAGVMQNPRHLVRRRGQEARLRCSPMKGHSHVYWYRQLPEEGLKFMVYLQKENIIDESGMPKERFSAEFPKEGPSILRIQQVVRGDSAAYFCASSLGGTEYYEQYFGPGTRLTVT.

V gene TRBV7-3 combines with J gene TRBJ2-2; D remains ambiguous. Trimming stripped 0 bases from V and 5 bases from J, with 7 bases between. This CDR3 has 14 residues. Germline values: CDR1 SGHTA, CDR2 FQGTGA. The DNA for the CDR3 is TGTGCCAGCAGCTTAACTCCGTCGACCGGGGAGCTGTTTTTT. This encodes CASSLTPSTGELFF.

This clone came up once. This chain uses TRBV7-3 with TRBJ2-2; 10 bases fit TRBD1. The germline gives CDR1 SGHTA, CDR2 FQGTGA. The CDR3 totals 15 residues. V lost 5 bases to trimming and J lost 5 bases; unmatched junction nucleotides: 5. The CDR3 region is CASSLGTGATGELFF. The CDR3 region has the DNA TGTGCCAGCAGCCTCGGGACAGGGGCGACCGGGGAGCTGTTTTTT.

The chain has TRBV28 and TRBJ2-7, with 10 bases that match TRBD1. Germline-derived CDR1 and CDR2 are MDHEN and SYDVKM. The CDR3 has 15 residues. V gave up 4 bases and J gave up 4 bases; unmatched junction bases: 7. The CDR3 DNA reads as TGTGCCAGCAGTTCCCAGGGACAGGGGAGGTACGAGCAGTACTTC. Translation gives CASSSQGQGRYEQYF.